Shown below are 5 T cell receptor beta chains from a single sample sequenced in a study of T cell responses to AZD1222 COVID-19 vaccine. The protocol was immunoSEQ multiplex PCR, while the TCRdb copy is restricted to in-frame clones and leaves out a portion. Among about 69,000 clones listed, approximately 87% were seen once. Sequenced here: peripheral blood, sampled 28 days after the second AZD1222 dose. Receptors originate from an adult who received the AZD1222 COVID-19 vaccine.

The CDR3 loop is CASSYVGTANEKLFF. The DNA of the CDR3 is TGTGCCAGCAGTTACGTAGGGACAGCTAATGAAAAACTGTTTTTT. The rearrangement joins TRBV6-6 to TRBJ1-4, with TRBD1 identical over 7 bases. The CDR3 length is 15 residues. With 2 bases clipped from V and 3 bases from J, the junction kept 3 bases outside the gene matches. Per germline, CDR1 MNHNY and CDR2 SVGAGI (reference sequence).

This clone was seen a handful of times. V gene TRBV6-5 combines with J gene TRBJ1-6; D is possibly TRBD1 (5 bases). CDR1 MNHEY and CDR2 SVGAGI come from the germline V gene. The CDR3 consists of 13 residues. The ends were cut back, 5 bases at V and 13 bases at J, with 15 bases in the middle. The CDR3 bases are TGTGCCAGCAGTCCGAATCAGGGATTCCCCCTCCACTTT. Its translation is CASSPNQGFPLHF.

The rearrangement links TRBV11-1 to TRBJ2-7, with TRBD1 identical over 10 bases. This CDR3 has 14 amino acids. CDR1 is SGHAT and CDR2 is FQDESV in the germline V gene (reference sequence). V lost 4 bases and J lost 4; bases outside the gene matches: 4. The CDR3 coding sequence is TGTGCCAGCAGCTCCGGGACAGGGGCGTACGAGCAGTACTTC. Amino acids: CASSSGTGAYEQYF.

V and J are TRBV7-9 and TRBJ2-3; D possibly corresponds to TRBD2 (6 bases). Trimming removed 4 bases at V and 4 bases at J, with 15 bases between. From germline, CDR1 is SEHNR and CDR2 FQNEAQ (reference sequence). This CDR3 region has 15 residues. The CDR3 sequence is CASSSGEAPADTQYF. In DNA, the CDR3 is TGTGCCAGCAGCTCGGGGGAGGCGCCGGCAGATACGCAGTATTTT. The full variable domain, completed using reference TRBV7-9 and TRBJ2-3, is DTGVSQNPRHKITKRGQNVTFRCDPISEHNRLYWYRQTLGQGPEFLTYFQNEAQLEKSRLLSDRFSAERPKGSFSTLEIQRTEQGDSAMYLCASSSGEAPADTQYFGPGTRLTVL.

The J gene is TRBJ2-1, the V gene TRBV28; 12 bases align to TRBD2. V shed 7 bases and J 7 bases; nucleotides not matched to a gene: 11. This CDR3 contains 16 residues. Germline loops: CDR1 MDHEN, CDR2 SYDVKM. In DNA, the CDR3 is TGTGCCAGCACTAAGGGAACTAGCGGGAGGTTGAATGAGCAGTTCTTC. This translates into CASTKGTSGRLNEQFF. Full variable domain (missing parts from reference TRBV28 and TRBJ2-1): DVKVTQSSRYLVKRTGEKVFLECVQDMDHENMFWYRQDPGLGLRLIYFSYDVKMKEKGDIPEGYSVSREKKERFSLILESASTNQTSMYLCASTKGTSGRLNEQFFGPGTRLTVL.